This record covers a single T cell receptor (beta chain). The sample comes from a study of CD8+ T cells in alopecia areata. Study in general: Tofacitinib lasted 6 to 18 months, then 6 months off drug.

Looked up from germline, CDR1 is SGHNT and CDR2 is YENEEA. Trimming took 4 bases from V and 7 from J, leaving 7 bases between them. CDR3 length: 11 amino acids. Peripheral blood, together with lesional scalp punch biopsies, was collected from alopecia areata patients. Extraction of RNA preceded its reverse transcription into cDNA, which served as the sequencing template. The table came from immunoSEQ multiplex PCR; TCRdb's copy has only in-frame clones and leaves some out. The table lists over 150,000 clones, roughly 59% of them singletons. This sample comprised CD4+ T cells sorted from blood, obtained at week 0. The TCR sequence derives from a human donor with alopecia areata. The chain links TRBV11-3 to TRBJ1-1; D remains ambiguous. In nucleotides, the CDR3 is TGTGCCAGCAGCTCCTCCAGTGAAGCTTTCTTT. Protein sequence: CASSSSSEAFF.